This T cell receptor (beta chain) was sequenced for a study of PD-1 blockade in classical Hodgkin lymphoma. Findings and caveats of the study: Before treatment, TCR diversity in newly diagnosed patients was reportedly lower than in healthy donors. Prior to therapy, complete responders displayed diversity much like that of newly diagnosed patients. Nothing has yet pinned down what causes the repertoire differences, possibly disease activity or prior therapy. Whereas CD4+ TCR diversity had risen significantly by C4D1, CD8+ TCR diversity had not.

Brentuximab vedotin exposure varied among the patients, all of whom had relapsed after autologous stem cell transplantation. In germline, CDR1 is SGHTA, CDR2 FQGNSA. V was clipped by 5 bases and J by 7 bases; unmatched bases: 4. This CDR3 is built from 14 residues. The data were produced by immunoSEQ multiplex PCR, yet TCRdb's version contains in-frame clones alone and is incomplete. The repertoire holds some 6,900 clones, with around 77% as singletons. About this clone: Its antigen is still unknown.

The receptor was derived from a human donor with classical Hodgkin lymphoma. This material consisted of peripheral blood mononuclear cells (PBMCs), taken at baseline. The chain couples TRBV7-2 to TRBJ2-1; 11 bases agree with TRBD2. CDR3 amino acids: CASSKTSGSNEQFF. In nucleotides, the CDR3 is TGTGCCAGCAGCAAAACTAGCGGGAGTAATGAGCAGTTCTTC.